This T cell receptor beta chain is from a study of shared clonotypes between healthy human individuals. The length of the CDR3 is 14 residues. In germline, CDR1 is SNHLY, CDR2 FYNNEI. V was cut by 5 bases and J by 1 base, with 11 bases left in between. Sequencing was performed with immunoSEQ multiplex PCR; in TCRdb, only in-frame clones are kept and a portion is missing. The repertoire holds some 2,400,000 clones, with around 95% as singletons. The sample taken for sequencing was naive CD4+ T cells sorted from blood. The subset: CD45RA+ positively selected. The sequence came from a man in his late teens or twenties in good health. This chain links TRBV2 with TRBJ1-1; the D is unclear. The CDR3 DNA is TGTGCCAGCAGTCGGGTATCCGGGAACACTGAAGCTTTCTTT. This sequence encodes CASSRVSGNTEAFF. Combining the CDR3 with reference TRBV2 and TRBJ1-1 gives the whole variable domain EPEVTQTPSHQVTQMGQEVILRCVPISNHLYFYWYRQILGQKVEFLVSFYNNEISEKSEIFDDQFSVERPDGSNFTLKIRSTKLEDSAMYFCASSRVSGNTEAFFGQGTRLTVV.